The clone carrying this T cell receptor (beta chain) showed up just once. Its antigen remains unknown. V lost 5 bases, J lost 0 bases, and 7 bases stayed unmatched. Germline V lookup: CDR1 SGHVS, CDR2 FQNEAQ. The CDR3 is 16 amino acids. Method: immunoSEQ multiplex PCR; TCRdb's copy keeps in-frame clones and lacks some. This sample has tens of thousands of clones; around 86% occur once, and the top ten carry roughly a fifth. This sample was included in a study of T cell responses to AZD1222 COVID-19 vaccine. Broader study findings: Among AZD1222 vaccinees, only 5 to 7 were seropositive at baseline.

The sequence was obtained from an adult in good health. This specimen consisted of peripheral blood, obtained on day 0 of AZD1222 vaccination. The rearrangement uses TRBV7-8 and TRBJ1-5; 7 nucleotides match TRBD1. The CDR3 loop reads CASSTEGQYSNQPQHF. CDR3 DNA: TGTGCCAGCAGCACCGAGGGACAGTATAGCAATCAGCCCCAGCATTTT.